This T cell receptor beta chain was retrieved from a study of blood T cell repertoires in COVID-19. This clone came up once. Losses at the gene ends were 4 bases for V and 6 bases for J; bases not matched to a gene: 7. The CDR3 covers 15 residues. CDR1 is SGHTA, CDR2 FQGTGA, per germline. Per the study methods: Amplification of reference gene primers provided the estimated nucleated cell counts. Data came from immunoSEQ multiplex PCR; TCRdb stores just in-frame clones and leaves some out. V, J and clone size reflect that table, while D and trimming were determined from the DNA. This sample yields some 150,000 clones, of which roughly 84% are seen a single time; around 8% belongs to the top ten.

Sequences were obtained from peripheral blood. The TCR originated in a human donor in a cohort sampled during active COVID-19. The gene calls are TRBV7-3 and TRBJ2-1, with TRBD2 matching 9 bases. CDR3 amino acids: CASSSGTSYGNEQFF. DNA of the CDR3: TGTGCCAGCAGCTCCGGGACTAGCTATGGCAATGAGCAGTTCTTC.